This TCR beta chain is from a study of control samples from healthy donors and cancer patients. The CDR3 loop spans 17 amino acids. Germline V CDR1 and CDR2: SGDLS, YYNGEE. V shed 4 bases, J shed 2 bases, and the junction held 15 bases outside the gene matches. Assay: immunoSEQ multiplex PCR; the TCRdb copy retains only in-frame clones and omits some. The table includes some 120,000 clones, more than 85% detected once. V is TRBV9 and J is TRBJ2-7; TRBD2 matches at 7 bases. Sequencing was done on a sample of blood. This receptor was obtained from a man younger than 30 in good health. The CDR3 reads CASSLLDGGRGPYEQYF. DNA of the CDR3: TGTGCCAGCAGCCTTTTGGATGGCGGGAGAGGCCCCTACGAGCAGTACTTC.